These 21 T cell receptor beta chains were all obtained from the same sample, sequenced in a study of regulatory T cells. General study points: Hydrophobic residues at CDR3 positions 6 and 7 were enriched in conventional CD4+ T cells of CD3G-deficient patients.

Antigens for these TCRs are unknown. The PCR used 52 TRBV and 13 TRBJ primers. Here immunoSEQ multiplex PCR was the method, and the copy in TCRdb shows in-frame clones only, minus some. The sample shows tens of thousands of clones, about 93% of them seen only once. Sequencing was done on a sample of conventional CD4+ T cells sorted from blood. The receptors come from a child aged 2 to 10 with CD3G deficiency.

The gene calls are TRBV28 and TRBJ2-7; possibly TRBD2 for D (6 bases). The germline V gene has CDR1 MDHEN and CDR2 SYDVKM. Trimming removed 4 bases from V and 4 bases from J, with 17 bases in between. The CDR3 covers 15 residues. This CDR3 reads CASSSSGVGVYEQYF. The CDR3 coding sequence is TGTGCCAGCAGTTCCTCGGGGGTGGGGGTTTACGAGCAGTACTTC.

The J gene is TRBJ1-2, the V gene TRBV7-9, with a weak D call TRBD1 (6 bases). The V gene's germline CDR1 is SEHNR and CDR2 FQNEAQ (reference sequence). This CDR3 has 13 amino acids. V lost 1 base, J lost 8 bases, and 11 bases lay in between. DNA for the CDR3: TGTGCCAGCAGCTTAGATGGGGGGCAGGGCTACACCTTC. Its protein is CASSLDGGQGYTF.

The chain carries TRBV28 and TRBJ2-5; D gene unclear. Germline V gene data show CDR1 as MDHEN and CDR2 as SYDVKM. Trimming took off 2 bases at V and 7 bases at J, with 8 bases between the two ends. This CDR3 is 12 amino acids long. In nucleotides, the CDR3 is TGTGCCAGCAGTTTAAGGTTCGGGACCCAGTACTTC. It specifies CASSLRFGTQYF.

The chain joins TRBV28 to TRBJ1-4; maybe TRBD1 (6 bases). The CDR3 covers 16 residues. Looked up from germline, CDR1 is MDHEN and CDR2 is SYDVKM. V was cut by 6 bases and J by 1 base, with 15 bases left in between. The CDR3 reads CASSHGQTLTNEKLFF. In DNA, the CDR3 is TGTGCCAGCAGCCACGGACAGACCCTAACTAATGAAAAACTGTTTTTT.

Worth noting for this clone: One junction end disagrees with the germline gene, perhaps due to a read error. This chain connects TRBV6-1 to TRBJ2-7; the D gene is possibly TRBD1 (5 bases). The CDR3 runs to 11 residues. The V gene's germline CDR1 is MNHNS and CDR2 SASEGT. CDR3 DNA: TGTGCCAGCAGTGAAGGGACAAGCTCGCACTTC. Its translation: CASSEGTSSHF.

The chain is built from TRBV28 and TRBJ1-4; D call uncertain. In germline, CDR1 is MDHEN, CDR2 SYDVKM. Trimming removed 5 bases at V and 10 bases at J, with 11 bases between. The CDR3 consists of 12 residues. The CDR3 region has the DNA TGTGCCAGCAGTCCCCCCATTGGAAAACTGTTTTTT. This gives the protein CASSPPIGKLFF.

This clone was counted between two and nine times. The CDR3 coding sequence is TGTGCCAGCAGCTTAAAGGGACCATCCTACGAGCAGTACTTC. Its translation is CASSLKGPSYEQYF. This rearrangement joins TRBV7-8 to TRBJ2-7; D is perhaps TRBD1 or TRBD2 (5 bases each). Germline CDR1 SGHVS, CDR2 FQNEAQ. The V end was cut by 2 bases, the J end by 1 base, with 9 bases between. The CDR3 has 14 amino acids.

The chain is built from TRBV30 and TRBJ2-1, with D possibly matching TRBD2 (6 bases). CDR1 and CDR2 (germline): GTSNPN, SVGIG (reference sequence). This CDR3 contains 16 residues. V was clipped by 1 base and J by 7 bases, with 20 bases between them. The CDR3 DNA follows: TGTGCCTGGAGTGGTGACGGGAGCACCCGTCGGAATGAGCAGTTCTTC. It specifies CAWSGDGSTRRNEQFF.

The V call is TRBV7-8, the J call TRBJ1-1; tentative D call: TRBD1 (5 bases). Trimming removed 3 bases from V and 6 bases from J, with 11 bases in between. CDR1 is SGHVS and CDR2 is FQNEAQ in the germline V gene. The CDR3 has 13 amino acids. The CDR3 DNA reads TGTGCCAGCAGCTTGGGGGGTAGGGCTGAAGCTTTCTTT. This encodes CASSLGGRAEAFF.

V is TRBV30 and J is TRBJ2-3; no definite D call. Germline lookup yields CDR1 GTSNPN and CDR2 SVGIG (reference sequence). This CDR3 spans 13 amino acids. Between the trimmed V and J ends, which lost 0 bases and 6 bases, there was a span of 10 bases. The CDR3 sequence: CAWSVGIGDTQYF. CDR3 in DNA: TGTGCCTGGAGTGTGGGCATTGGTGATACGCAGTATTTT.

This chain links TRBV6-1 with TRBJ2-5, with D possibly called TRBD1 or TRBD2 (5 bases each). The DNA end is more similar to TRBJ2-7, so the J call may be wrong. This CDR3 has 12 amino acids. Per germline, CDR1 MNHNS and CDR2 SASEGT. CDR3 protein: CASSERGYEQYF. CDR3 DNA: TGTGCCAGCAGTGAGAGGGGATACGAGCAGTACTTC.

The chain couples TRBV28 to TRBJ1-1; weak D call: TRBD1 (6 bases). Trimming removed 2 bases from V and 4 bases from J, with 11 bases in between. Germline V gene lookup returns CDR1 MDHEN and CDR2 SYDVKM. This CDR3 has 14 amino acids. The CDR3 here is CASSLGGGGTEAFF. In nucleotides, the CDR3 is TGTGCCAGCAGTTTAGGGGGCGGAGGCACTGAAGCTTTCTTT.

Comments on this clone: The sample holds other DNA sequences that translate to the same CDR3. The CDR3 DNA sequence: TGTGCCAGTAGCCCCCCGAGGGTCTCAGGTGGCTACACCTTC. It codes for CASSPPRVSGGYTF. The rearrangement joins TRBV19 to TRBJ1-2; D not certain. The germline V gene encodes CDR1 LNHDA and CDR2 SQIVND (reference sequence). The germline V and J ends were trimmed by 6 bases and 7 bases, with 18 bases remaining between them. The CDR3 spans 14 residues.

J is TRBJ2-1 and V is TRBV7-8; 9 nucleotides match TRBD2. The J segment lost 7 bases and the V segment lost 5 bases, leaving 15 bases of the junction unmatched. CDR1 and CDR2 from the germline V gene are SGHVS and FQNEAQ. The CDR3 consists of 17 residues. DNA of the CDR3: TGTGCCAGCAGCCCCCGGGTAGCGGGAGCCCTCTGGAATGAGCAGTTCTTC. Translating gives CASSPRVAGALWNEQFF.

The chain carries TRBV28 and TRBJ2-7; no definite D call. V lost 5 bases to trimming and J lost 3 bases, with 8 bases between them. The germline V gene encodes CDR1 MDHEN and CDR2 SYDVKM. The CDR3 is made up of 12 amino acids. The CDR3 reads CASSTSYYEQYF. The CDR3 DNA sequence: TGTGCCAGCAGTACCTCTTACTACGAGCAGTACTTC.

The genes are TRBV28 and TRBJ1-5; D may be TRBD1 (5 bases). Germline assignment: CDR1 MDHEN and CDR2 SYDVKM. The CDR3 has 16 residues. V was pared by 2 bases and J by 6 bases, with 17 bases between. The CDR3 nucleotides read TGTGCCAGCAGTTTAACTCCCGCCACAGGCAGTCAGCCCCAGCATTTT. Its protein is CASSLTPATGSQPQHF.

The J gene is TRBJ1-5, the V gene TRBV6-1; D unresolved. This CDR3 has 15 amino acids. Germline-derived CDR1 and CDR2 are MNHNS and SASEGT. V was clipped by 4 bases and J by 3 bases, with 13 bases between them. CDR3 in amino acids: CASSASAVNNQPQHF. For the CDR3, the DNA is TGTGCCAGCAGTGCTTCTGCGGTGAACAATCAGCCCCAGCATTTT.

The gene calls are TRBV6-1 and TRBJ2-3; D is uncertain. Germline V gives CDR1 MNHNS, CDR2 SASEGT. V gave up 6 bases and J gave up 3 bases, with 4 bases separating them. The CDR3 spans 11 residues. The CDR3, as DNA: TGTGCCAGCAGAAATACAGATACGCAGTATTTT. Its translation: CASRNTDTQYF.

This chain joins TRBV19 and TRBJ1-2; no reliable D call. This CDR3 spans 15 amino acids. Per germline, CDR1 LNHDA and CDR2 SQIVND (reference sequence). Trimming left V 9 bases short and J 0 bases short, with 17 bases between. The CDR3 here is CASRASAVSNYGYTF. The CDR3 nucleotides read TGTGCCAGCCGAGCGTCGGCAGTCTCTAACTATGGCTACACCTTC. Full variable domain (rest looked up from reference TRBV19 and TRBJ1-2): DGGITQSPKYLFRKEGQNVTLSCEQNLNHDAMYWYRQDPGQGLRLIYYSQIVNDFQKGDIAEGYSVSREKKESFPLTVTSAQKNPTAFYLCASRASAVSNYGYTFGSGTRLTVV.

The V gene is TRBV28, the J gene TRBJ2-7; D may be TRBD2 (5 bases). This CDR3 spans 14 amino acids. CDR1 is MDHEN and CDR2 is SYDVKM in the germline V gene. Deletions cut 3 bases from V and 5 bases from J, with 14 bases between. The CDR3 DNA reads as TGTGCCAGCAGTTTCGCTAGCTTCGACGACGAGCAGTACTTC. Protein: CASSFASFDDEQYF.

The rearrangement uses TRBV19 and TRBJ1-3, with D possibly matching TRBD1 (6 bases). Per the germline V gene, CDR1 is LNHDA and CDR2 is SQIVND (reference sequence). The CDR3 spans 15 residues. The germline V and J ends were trimmed by 4 bases and 0 bases, with 10 bases remaining between them. The CDR3: CASSKPGHSGNTIYF. Written as DNA, the CDR3 is TGTGCCAGTAGTAAACCGGGACACTCTGGAAACACCATATATTTT.